Below are 9 T cell receptor beta chains sequenced from a single sample in a study of T cell changes during pregnancy in multiple sclerosis. The protocol was immunoSEQ multiplex PCR, while the TCRdb copy is restricted to in-frame clones and leaves out a portion. The repertoire holds around 50,000 clones, with about 93% as singletons. Sequencing used CD4+ T cells from peripheral blood mononuclear cells, obtained after pregnancy. The receptors were sampled from a female donor in good health, enrolled as a control in a pregnancy study.

This clone was seen only once. The DNA for the CDR3 is TGTGCCAGCAGACGCACAGGGGGTAAGACTGAAGCTTTCTTT. Its translation is CASRRTGGKTEAFF. The V and J genes are TRBV6-5 and TRBJ1-1; 8 nucleotides align to TRBD1. Germline-derived CDR1 and CDR2 are MNHEY and SVGAGI. The CDR3 loop spans 14 amino acids. The V gene end was trimmed by 6 bases and the J gene end by 5 bases; junction bases not matched to a gene: 8.

V gene TRBV28 combines with J gene TRBJ1-1, with a possible D match to TRBD1 (5 bases). CDR1 and CDR2 from the germline V gene are MDHEN and SYDVKM. The CDR3 runs 15 residues. V was trimmed by 9 bases and J by 5 bases, leaving 22 bases between them. CDR3 protein: CASRGTEGLKTEAFF. In DNA form, the CDR3 reads TGTGCCAGTCGAGGGACGGAGGGCCTAAAAACTGAAGCTTTCTTT.

This chain joins TRBV19 and TRBJ1-6, with 10 positions matching TRBD1. CDR3 size: 13 residues. Germline V gives CDR1 LNHDA, CDR2 SQIVND (reference sequence). The V and J ends lost 8 bases and 10 bases, in that order; junction bases with no gene match: 5. The CDR3 sequence: CASSGTGESPLHF. CDR3 sequence (DNA): TGTGCCAGTTCCGGGACAGGGGAATCACCCCTCCACTTT.

The chain couples TRBV10-2 to TRBJ1-2, with D tentatively TRBD1 (6 bases). The ends were cut back, 6 bases at V and 4 bases at J, with 12 bases in the middle. CDR1 and CDR2 from the germline V gene are WSHSY and SAAADI. CDR3 length: 13 residues. This CDR3 reads CASSSDRSYGYTF. For the CDR3, the DNA is TGCGCCAGCAGCTCAGACAGGAGCTATGGCTACACCTTC.

This chain links TRBV7-2 with TRBJ2-4, with D perhaps TRBD2 (7 bases). Germline V gives CDR1 SGHTA, CDR2 FQGNSA. This CDR3 contains 16 residues. V was pared by 5 bases and J by 4 bases, with 18 bases between. The CDR3 sequence is CASSIRGGQIKNIQYF. CDR3 coding DNA: TGTGCCAGCAGCATCAGGGGAGGGCAGATTAAAAACATTCAGTACTTC.

This chain links TRBV21-1 with TRBJ1-5; TRBD1 reflects the table's D call only, with no check against the DNA. TRBV21-1 is a known pseudogene. The CDR3 has 21 amino acids. This chain's CDR3 is CASSKRPWEGGPYYSNQPQHF. In DNA, the CDR3 is TGTGCCAGCAGCAAGCGGCCGTGGGAAGGGGGCCCCTATTATAGCAATCAGCCCCAGCATTTT.

The rearrangement joins TRBV5-1 to TRBJ1-3; tentative D call: TRBD1 (6 bases). Germline V gives CDR1 SGHRS, CDR2 YFSETQ. The V end lost 4 bases, the J end lost 1 base, and 15 bases lay between the germline ends. This CDR3 is built from 16 residues. The CDR3 DNA reads TGCGCCAGCAGCCCAGGACAGACACCATCTGGAAACACCATATATTTT. This sequence encodes CASSPGQTPSGNTIYF. The variable domain in full, with the rest retrieved from reference TRBV5-1 and TRBJ1-3, is KAGVTQTPRYLIKTRGQQVTLSCSPISGHRSVSWYQQTPGQGLQFLFEYFSETQRNKGNFPGRFSGRQFSNSRSEMNVSTLELGDSALYLCASSPGQTPSGNTIYFGEGSWLTVV.

The gene calls are TRBV5-4 and TRBJ1-1; maybe TRBD1 (5 bases). V shed 4 bases and J shed 3 bases, with 10 bases lying between them. CDR1 and CDR2 from the germline V gene are SGHNT and YYREEE (reference sequence). The CDR3 spans 13 residues. This CDR3 reads CASSVRGDTEAFF. The CDR3, as DNA: TGTGCCAGCAGCGTCCGGGGGGACACTGAAGCTTTCTTT. Full variable domain (rest looked up from reference TRBV5-4 and TRBJ1-1): ETGVTQSPTHLIKTRGQQVTLRCSSQSGHNTVSWYQQALGQGPQFIFQYYREEENGRGNFPPRFSGLQFPNYSSELNVNALELDDSALYLCASSVRGDTEAFFGQGTRLTVV.

V is TRBV6-1 and J is TRBJ2-1; 8 bases map to TRBD1. The CDR3 spans 12 residues. Germline V CDR1 and CDR2: MNHNS, SASEGT. J gave up 9 bases and V 6 bases, and 4 bases lay outside the gene matches. This CDR3 reads CASSQTGAEQFF. CDR3 coding DNA: TGTGCCAGCAGCCAGACAGGGGCTGAGCAGTTCTTC.